This TCR beta chain was retrieved from a study of identical twins. Study observations and caveats: Modelling underestimated the level of out-of-frame TCR alpha sharing observed in monozygotic twins. Partly confounded zero-insertion analyses could result from invariant MAIT and iNKT cells.

Regarding this clonotype: The target antigen is unknown. Germline and junction disagree at one end, which may indicate a read error.

Template switching, a step in the protocol, added a universal primer site, and cDNA carried unique molecular identifiers. TCRdb re-called the 5' RACE reads through MiXCR, storing one row per CDR3 protein. The table has roughly 1,500,000 distinct CDR3 sequences, less than 35% seen once. There are 16 residues in the CDR3. Germline V gene sequence: CDR1 SGHRS, CDR2 YFSETQ. The source material was cord blood. This TCR was recovered from a newborn girl in good health. The chain couples TRBV5-1 to TRBJ1-6, with D possibly being TRBD1 (6 bases). The CDR3 protein is CAGSLAGQQYNSPLHF. As DNA, the CDR3 is TGCGCCGGCAGCTTGGCCGGACAGCAGTATAATTCACCCCTCCACTTT.